Each of the 14 T cell receptor beta chains below was sequenced from the same sample in a study of T cells in Graves' hyperthyroidism and ophthalmopathy. What was amplified from RNA transcripts were TCR beta CDR3 regions. The TCR CDR3 was amplified in a first-round RT-PCR using the HTBI primer set. MiXCR, run by TCRdb on the multiplex PCR reads, gives a single entry per CDR3 protein. The sample lists 360,000 or so distinct CDR3 sequences, roughly 18% occurring once. The sequencing sample was made of blood. The receptors come from a woman in her thirties or forties with Graves' ophthalmopathy.

Many counts were recorded for this clonotype. J is TRBJ2-1 and V is TRBV6-5; tentative D call: TRBD2 (6 bases). The CDR3 is 18 amino acids. From germline, CDR1 is MNHEY and CDR2 SVGAGI. V lost 0 bases and J lost 0, with 15 bases in between. CDR3: CASSYSGGSATSYNEQFF. The CDR3 DNA reads TGTGCCAGCAGTTACTCCGGGGGTTCGGCGACCTCCTACAATGAGCAGTTCTTC.

This clonotype was counted ten times or more. The gene calls are TRBV6-2 or TRBV6-3 and TRBJ2-7; 8 nucleotides align to TRBD1. V lost 6 bases to trimming and J lost 2 bases; unmatched junction nucleotides: 6. This CDR3 spans 14 amino acids. From germline, CDR1 is MNHEY and CDR2 SVGEGT. The CDR3 spells CASRDPTGAYEQYF. CDR3 nucleotides: TGTGCCAGCAGAGATCCGACAGGGGCCTACGAGCAGTACTTC.

V gene TRBV3-1 combines with J gene TRBJ1-5; D unclear. The CDR3 is made up of 15 amino acids. Germline V gene sequence: CDR1 LGHDT, CDR2 YNNKEL (reference sequence). Trimming stripped 0 bases from V and 6 bases from J, with 12 bases between. CDR3 DNA sequence: TGTGCCAGCAGCCAAGATTTGGGGTCCGGTCAGCCCCAGCATTTT. Amino acid sequence: CASSQDLGSGQPQHF.

Ten or more counts support this clonotype. The chain recombines TRBV6-2 or TRBV6-3 with TRBJ2-2, with no clear D. The CDR3 sequence is 13 residues long. The germline V and J ends were trimmed by 6 bases and 1 base, with 6 bases remaining between them. Per the germline V gene, CDR1 is MNHEY and CDR2 is SVGEGT. Here the CDR3 DNA reads TGTGCCAGCAGAAACGAGAACACCGGGGAGCTGTTTTTT. This sequence encodes CASRNENTGELFF.

This clonotype was counted between two and nine times. V and J are TRBV20-1 and TRBJ2-2; the D gene is possibly TRBD1 (6 bases). There are 14 residues in the CDR3. V lost 0 bases, J lost 6 bases, and 11 bases lay in between. In germline, CDR1 is DFQATT, CDR2 SNEGSKA (reference sequence). CDR3 sequence: CSAREQGEAGELFF. CDR3 bases: TGCAGTGCTAGAGAACAGGGAGAGGCCGGGGAGCTGTTTTTT.

This clonotype was recorded many times. This chain uses TRBV18 with TRBJ2-5; no clear D. Germline CDR1 is KGHSH and CDR2 is LQKENI. Deletions cut 4 bases from V and 5 bases from J, with 14 bases between. CDR3 length: 14 amino acids. The CDR3 coding sequence is TGTGCCAGCTCACATCCTAATAACCCCGAGACCCAGTACTTC. This encodes CASSHPNNPETQYF. Full variable domain (remainder filled in from reference TRBV18 and TRBJ2-5): NAGVMQNPRHLVRRRGQEARLRCSPMKGHSHVYWYRQLPEEGLKFMVYLQKENIIDESGMPKERFSAEFPKEGPSILRIQQVVRGDSAAYFCASSHPNNPETQYFGPGTRLLVL.

This clonotype occurred many times. The chain carries TRBV12-3 or TRBV12-4 and TRBJ1-5; perhaps TRBD1 as D (5 bases). The CDR3 totals 14 residues. The V and J ends lost 5 bases and 3 bases respectively, with 11 bases between them. The CDR3 region has the DNA TGTGCCAGCAGTCCCGACAGTTTCAATCAGCCCCAGCATTTT. It codes for CASSPDSFNQPQHF.

The sample holds many counts of this clonotype. The chain employs TRBV20-1 and TRBJ2-7; 7 nucleotides agree with TRBD2. With 3 bases clipped from V and 1 base from J, the junction kept 9 bases outside the gene matches. Germline assignment: CDR1 DFQATT and CDR2 SNEGSKA (reference sequence). This CDR3 spans 15 amino acids. In DNA form, the CDR3 reads TGCAGTGCTAGGCCCAGCGGGGATCTTTCCTACGAGCAGTACTTC. It is translated as CSARPSGDLSYEQYF.

This clonotype was counted ten times or more. The chain carries TRBV28 and TRBJ1-2; 8 bases are shared with TRBD1. Looked up from germline, CDR1 is MDHEN and CDR2 is SYDVKM. V lost 3 bases and J lost 3; bases outside the gene matches: 6. The CDR3 runs 15 residues. The CDR3: CASSFRDRIYYGYTF. The CDR3 DNA sequence: TGTGCCAGCAGTTTTCGGGACAGGATATACTATGGCTACACCTTC.

In its sample, this clonotype was seen many times. The chain combines TRBV25-1 with TRBJ2-7; 8 bases are a match to TRBD2. With V trimmed by 2 bases and J by 6 bases, 9 bases remained unmatched. The germline gives CDR1 MGHDK, CDR2 SYGVNS. CDR3 size: 15 residues. CDR3 sequence (DNA): TGTGCCAGCAGTGAAGTCCCAGCGGGAGAACGCGAGCAGTACTTC. Translating gives CASSEVPAGEREQYF.

The chain couples TRBV11-1 to TRBJ2-5; D might be TRBD2 (5 bases). The CDR3 sequence is 13 residues long. The V gene's germline CDR1 is SGHAT and CDR2 FQDESV (reference sequence). Trimming left V 1 base short and J 10 bases short, with 13 bases between. This chain's CDR3 is CASSLDKVGSQYF. CDR3 DNA sequence: TGTGCCAGCAGCTTAGATAAGGTGGGGAGCCAGTACTTC.

This chain links TRBV12-3 or TRBV12-4 with TRBJ1-1, with a tentative D call TRBD1 (6 bases). The CDR3 has 12 amino acids. V gave up 6 bases and J gave up 6 bases, with 11 bases separating them. The DNA for the CDR3 is TGTGCCAGCAGCCTAACAGGGTCTGAAGCTTTCTTT. Its protein product is CASSLTGSEAFF.

The CDR3 loop is CASSLESTGELFF. The CDR3 region has the DNA TGTGCCAGCAGTTTGGAGAGCACCGGGGAGCTGTTTTTT. V is TRBV12-3 or TRBV12-4 and J is TRBJ2-2; no firm D call. This CDR3 is 13 amino acids long. Between the trimmed V and J ends, which lost 3 bases and 4 bases, there was a span of 6 bases.

This clonotype was found many times. The chain carries TRBV5-1 and TRBJ1-1; a possible D gene is TRBD1 (6 bases). V lost 2 bases and J lost 4, with 18 bases in between. Germline V gene sequence: CDR1 SGHRS, CDR2 YFSETQ. This CDR3 region has 16 residues. The CDR3 DNA reads TGCGCCAGCAGCTTCAATGTGGGACATGTGAGCACTGAAGCTTTCTTT. Translation: CASSFNVGHVSTEAFF.